This is a list of T cell receptor beta chains from one sample in a study of blood T cell repertoires in COVID-19. Assay: immunoSEQ multiplex PCR; the TCRdb copy retains only in-frame clones and omits some. The sample includes around 65,000 clones, about 84% of them seen just once. The specimen sequenced was peripheral blood. These receptor sequences come from a human donor in a cohort sampled during active COVID-19. The CDR3 runs from the conserved cysteine through the conserved F or W. Fields, in order: V gene, clone size, J gene, D gene, CDR3 DNA, CDR3 protein. The D gene is left open where the match is weak. The size of a clone is reported for some rows only, either as once, few or many, or as a class for expanded clones.

v_gene: TRBV5-1
abundance: NA
j_gene: TRBJ1-2
d_gene: NA
CDR3nt: TGCGCCAGCAGCCGCCGGGCGGGACGTGGCTACACCTTC
CDR3aa: CASSRRAGRGYTF

v_gene: TRBV28
abundance: NA
j_gene: TRBJ1-6
d_gene: NA
CDR3nt: TGTGCCAGCAGCGGCCCCATAAGCGCATCGTATAATTCACCCCTCCACTTT
CDR3aa: CASSGPISASYNSPLHF

v_gene: TRBV28
abundance: once
j_gene: TRBJ2-1
d_gene: TRBD2
CDR3nt: TGTGCCAGCAGTGCCACTAGCGGGGGGTATCCTGAGCAGTTCTTC
CDR3aa: CASSATSGGYPEQFF

v_gene: TRBV9
abundance: NA
j_gene: TRBJ2-1
d_gene: NA
CDR3nt: TGTGCCAGCAGCGTCACGGGGGAGACCTACAATGAGCAGTTCTTC
CDR3aa: CASSVTGETYNEQFF

v_gene: TRBV19
abundance: few
j_gene: TRBJ1-5
d_gene: TRBD1
CDR3nt: TGTGCCACCAAGGGGGCCTTGGGGTGGAGCAATCAGCCCCAGCATTTT
CDR3aa: CATKGALGWSNQPQHF

v_gene: TRBV7-2
abundance: NA
j_gene: TRBJ1-2
d_gene: TRBD1
CDR3nt: TGTGCCAGCAGCTCGGGACAGGTCTATGGCTACACCTTC
CDR3aa: CASSSGQVYGYTF

v_gene: TRBV19
abundance: NA
j_gene: TRBJ1-4
d_gene: TRBD1
CDR3nt: TGTGCCAGTAGAGGGCAGGGGGTTGCAACTAATGAAAAACTGTTTTTT
CDR3aa: CASRGQGVATNEKLFF

v_gene: TRBV9
abundance: once
j_gene: TRBJ2-7
d_gene: NA
CDR3nt: TGTGCCAGCAGCGACAGGGAGGGTGGAGAGCAGTACTTC
CDR3aa: CASSDREGGEQYF

v_gene: TRBV12-3/TRBV12-4
abundance: NA
j_gene: TRBJ2-4
d_gene: NA
CDR3nt: TGTGCCAGCAGTTTCCTGGGGGCAAACATTCAGTACTTC
CDR3aa: CASSFLGANIQYF

v_gene: TRBV6-1
abundance: few
j_gene: TRBJ1-3
d_gene: NA
CDR3nt: TGTGCCAGCAGTGAACAGGCTCTCTCTGGAAACACCATATATTTT
CDR3aa: CASSEQALSGNTIYF

v_gene: TRBV14
abundance: NA
j_gene: TRBJ1-3
d_gene: NA
CDR3nt: TGTGCCAGCAGCCAAGGAGTACACACCATATATTTT
CDR3aa: CASSQGVHTIYF

v_gene: TRBV19
abundance: NA
j_gene: TRBJ1-5
d_gene: NA
CDR3nt: TGTGCCAGTAGGGCGAAGGGGGGGGCTGGACAGCCCCAGCATTTT
CDR3aa: CASRAKGGAGQPQHF

v_gene: TRBV7-9
abundance: NA
j_gene: TRBJ2-7
d_gene: NA
CDR3nt: TGTGCCAGCAGCTTAGGGTCGGTTGAGCAGTACTTC
CDR3aa: CASSLGSVEQYF

v_gene: TRBV28
abundance: NA
j_gene: TRBJ2-1
d_gene: TRBD2
CDR3nt: TGTGCCAGCAGGCAAGTCCTAGCGGGGGGGCACGAGCAGTTCTTC
CDR3aa: CASRQVLAGGHEQFF

v_gene: TRBV7-3
abundance: NA
j_gene: TRBJ1-1
d_gene: TRBD1
CDR3nt: TGTGCCAGCAGCCAAACAGGGGGCAAGCACACTGAAGCTTTCTTT
CDR3aa: CASSQTGGKHTEAFF

v_gene: TRBV11-2
abundance: NA
j_gene: TRBJ2-1
d_gene: TRBD1
CDR3nt: TGTGCCAGCAGCTTACTCCGGGACAGGGCTTACAATGAGCAGTTCTTC
CDR3aa: CASSLLRDRAYNEQFF

v_gene: TRBV28
abundance: few
j_gene: TRBJ2-5
d_gene: NA
CDR3nt: TGTGCCAGCAGTTTCGGAGGGAGTCGGGAGACCCAGTACTTC
CDR3aa: CASSFGGSRETQYF

v_gene: TRBV24-1
abundance: NA
j_gene: TRBJ2-3
d_gene: NA
CDR3nt: TGTGCCACCAGTGATCCCCGGACTGGTCTCGGCACAGATACGCAGTATTTT
CDR3aa: CATSDPRTGLGTDTQYF

v_gene: TRBV2
abundance: NA
j_gene: TRBJ1-4
d_gene: TRBD1
CDR3nt: TGTGCCAGCAGGGACAGGGGGCGATGGAATGAAAAACTGTTTTTT
CDR3aa: CASRDRGRWNEKLFF

v_gene: TRBV9
abundance: once
j_gene: TRBJ2-3
d_gene: NA
CDR3nt: TGTGCCAGCAACGCCCGCCCGGGGGTTCCCTCTAGCACAGATACGCAGTATTTT
CDR3aa: CASNARPGVPSSTDTQYF

v_gene: TRBV27
abundance: NA
j_gene: TRBJ2-3
d_gene: TRBD2
CDR3nt: TGTGCCAGCAGTTTTAGCGGGGGACCAGATACGCAGTATTTT
CDR3aa: CASSFSGGPDTQYF

v_gene: TRBV9
abundance: NA
j_gene: TRBJ1-3
d_gene: TRBD1
CDR3nt: TGTGCCAGCAGGGGGACAGGGGGAAACACCATATATTTT
CDR3aa: CASRGTGGNTIYF

v_gene: TRBV28
abundance: NA
j_gene: TRBJ2-1
d_gene: NA
CDR3nt: TGTGCCAGCAGTCAGACTACTCTGAATGAGCAGTTCTTC
CDR3aa: CASSQTTLNEQFF

v_gene: TRBV6-5
abundance: NA
j_gene: TRBJ1-2
d_gene: TRBD1
CDR3nt: TGTGCCAGCATCCCGGGGACAGGGAACTATGGCTACACCTTC
CDR3aa: CASIPGTGNYGYTF

v_gene: TRBV29-1
abundance: NA
j_gene: TRBJ1-5
d_gene: NA
CDR3nt: TGCAGCGTTGTGGCAGATTATAGCAATCAGCCCCAGCATTTT
CDR3aa: CSVVADYSNQPQHF

v_gene: TRBV15
abundance: NA
j_gene: TRBJ1-1
d_gene: NA
CDR3nt: TGTGCCACCAGCAGAGATTCGCGGAACACTGAAGCTTTCTTT
CDR3aa: CATSRDSRNTEAFF

v_gene: TRBV15
abundance: NA
j_gene: TRBJ1-4
d_gene: NA
CDR3nt: TGTGCCACCAGCAGAGATTTCGGGGTCGGTGAAAAACTGTTTTTT
CDR3aa: CATSRDFGVGEKLFF

v_gene: TRBV27
abundance: NA
j_gene: TRBJ2-7
d_gene: NA
CDR3nt: TGTGCCAGCAGCCCGTATGACACCGCCTACGAGCAGTACTTC
CDR3aa: CASSPYDTAYEQYF

v_gene: TRBV5-4
abundance: NA
j_gene: TRBJ2-3
d_gene: TRBD2
CDR3nt: TGTGCCAGCAGCCCTAGCGGACTTAGCACAGATACGCAGTATTTT
CDR3aa: CASSPSGLSTDTQYF

v_gene: TRBV30
abundance: NA
j_gene: TRBJ1-6
d_gene: TRBD1
CDR3nt: TGTGCCTGTATGGACAGGGGATATTATAATTCACCCCTCCACTTT
CDR3aa: CACMDRGYYNSPLHF

v_gene: TRBV28
abundance: once
j_gene: TRBJ2-1
d_gene: TRBD1
CDR3nt: TGTGCCAGCAGTGCGGGACAGGGGTGGGATGAGCAGTTCTTC
CDR3aa: CASSAGQGWDEQFF

v_gene: TRBV19
abundance: few
j_gene: TRBJ1-3
d_gene: TRBD1
CDR3nt: TGTGCCAGTAAACGGACAGGGTCTGGAAACACCATATATTTT
CDR3aa: CASKRTGSGNTIYF

v_gene: TRBV2
abundance: NA
j_gene: TRBJ2-5
d_gene: NA
CDR3nt: TGTGCCAGCAGTGAATCCAGGGGGGTGAGAGAGACCCAGTACTTC
CDR3aa: CASSESRGVRETQYF

v_gene: TRBV6-6
abundance: NA
j_gene: TRBJ1-3
d_gene: NA
CDR3nt: TGTGCCAGCACCCCCCAGGGTAGAAACACCATATATTTT
CDR3aa: CASTPQGRNTIYF

v_gene: TRBV4-3
abundance: NA
j_gene: TRBJ2-7
d_gene: TRBD1
CDR3nt: TGCGCCAGCACCATATCGACGGACAGGAGCTCCTACGAGCAGTACTTC
CDR3aa: CASTISTDRSSYEQYF

v_gene: TRBV5-1
abundance: NA
j_gene: TRBJ1-2
d_gene: TRBD1
CDR3nt: TGCGCCAGCAGCTCTGGGACAGGGAATGGCTACACCTTC
CDR3aa: CASSSGTGNGYTF

v_gene: TRBV19
abundance: NA
j_gene: TRBJ1-5
d_gene: NA
CDR3nt: TGTGCCAGTAGTATATATCCCGGAGGGAGCAATCAGCCCCAGCATTTT
CDR3aa: CASSIYPGGSNQPQHF

v_gene: TRBV3-1/TRBV3-2
abundance: NA
j_gene: TRBJ2-3
d_gene: NA
CDR3nt: TGTGCCAGCAGCAGGGCGGGAATGACTCAGTATTTT
CDR3aa: CASSRAGMTQYF

v_gene: TRBV6-1
abundance: NA
j_gene: TRBJ1-1
d_gene: NA
CDR3nt: TGTGCCAGCAGTGTCATGCAGGGGAATGCGGCCTTCTACACTGAAGCTTTCTTT
CDR3aa: CASSVMQGNAAFYTEAFF

v_gene: TRBV28
abundance: NA
j_gene: TRBJ2-1
d_gene: NA
CDR3nt: TGTGCCAGCAGTTCAACTAGCAGGGATTACAATGAGCAGTTCTTC
CDR3aa: CASSSTSRDYNEQFF

v_gene: TRBV7-9
abundance: NA
j_gene: TRBJ1-2
d_gene: NA
CDR3nt: TGTGCCAGCAGCCCAGGGACAACCAACTATGGCTACACCTTC
CDR3aa: CASSPGTTNYGYTF

v_gene: TRBV30
abundance: NA
j_gene: TRBJ2-1
d_gene: TRBD2
CDR3nt: TGTGCCTGGATTTGGCAAGCGGGGGGGTATGGTGAGCAGGTCTTC
CDR3aa: CAWIWQAGGYGEQVF

v_gene: TRBV5-1
abundance: NA
j_gene: TRBJ2-3
d_gene: TRBD2
CDR3nt: TGCGCCAGCAGCTTGGTCGCGGGCGGGGGACGCACAGATACGCAGTATTTT
CDR3aa: CASSLVAGGGRTDTQYF

v_gene: TRBV5-1
abundance: NA
j_gene: TRBJ1-2
d_gene: NA
CDR3nt: TGCGCCAGCAGCTTGGCGGACTCGCTTGATGGCTACACCTTC
CDR3aa: CASSLADSLDGYTF

v_gene: TRBV18
abundance: NA
j_gene: TRBJ2-5
d_gene: NA
CDR3nt: TGTGCCAGCTCTCAAAAAGAGACCCAGTACTTC
CDR3aa: CASSQKETQYF

v_gene: TRBV5-1
abundance: NA
j_gene: TRBJ1-3
d_gene: NA
CDR3nt: TGCGCCAGCAGCTTGGCCGGGGTTGAAATGGGAAACACCATATATTTT
CDR3aa: CASSLAGVEMGNTIYF

v_gene: TRBV7-2
abundance: NA
j_gene: TRBJ1-1
d_gene: TRBD1
CDR3nt: TGTGCCAGCAGCCCGCGAGGGGGCGAGAACACTGAAGCTTTCTTT
CDR3aa: CASSPRGGENTEAFF

v_gene: TRBV5-4
abundance: few
j_gene: TRBJ1-5
d_gene: TRBD1
CDR3nt: TGTGCCAGCAGCCCCTCGCCAGGGGGTCGGGGTCAGCCCCAGCATTTT
CDR3aa: CASSPSPGGRGQPQHF

v_gene: TRBV30
abundance: NA
j_gene: TRBJ1-1
d_gene: NA
CDR3nt: TGTGCCTGGAGTGTACCCGGGGGAGGGACCCCCACTGAAGCTTTCTTT
CDR3aa: CAWSVPGGGTPTEAFF

v_gene: TRBV27
abundance: NA
j_gene: TRBJ2-7
d_gene: TRBD2
CDR3nt: TGTGCCAGCAGTCCCTGGGGACTAGCGGGGGGGCAGGGTTCTGGCGAGCAGTACTTC
CDR3aa: CASSPWGLAGGQGSGEQYF

v_gene: TRBV11-2
abundance: NA
j_gene: TRBJ2-7
d_gene: NA
CDR3nt: TGTGCCAGCAGCTTTCGCAGGGGATACGAGCAGTACTTC
CDR3aa: CASSFRRGYEQYF

v_gene: TRBV5-1
abundance: NA
j_gene: TRBJ2-1
d_gene: TRBD2
CDR3nt: TGCGCCAGCAGCGGGGGGACTAGCGGGAGTAGCTCCTACAATGAGCAGTTCTTC
CDR3aa: CASSGGTSGSSSYNEQFF